A selection of T cell receptor beta chains follows, all from one sample in a study of blood T cell repertoires in COVID-19. Sequenced by immunoSEQ multiplex PCR; TCRdb stores in-frame clones only, minus some. Altogether hundreds of thousands of clones are present, roughly 90% being singletons, with the ten largest covering around 2.1%. The sequencing input was PBMCs or T cells enriched from blood (not recorded which). The receptors were gathered from a woman in her forties with acute COVID-19. Each CDR3 is given with its conserved first and last residue. A row's size may be missing; if present it is once, few, many or a size class.

TRBV3-1/TRBV3-2 | - | 17 | CASSQKPGLAGRETQYF
TRBV6-5 | - | 13 | CASSTGQNYGYTF
TRBV19 | - | 14 | CASREQGALDGYTF
TRBV29-1 | - | 14 | CSVMQRTGTYEQYF
TRBV10-3 | once | 13 | CAIQTREDYEQYF
TRBV4-1 | - | 14 | CASSQTDRVVGYTF
TRBV10-1 | - | 15 | CASSEYSGMGSPLHF
TRBV27 | - | 13 | CASSKGQGYGYTF
TRBV5-1 | - | 15 | CASSPGGGRLYEQYF
TRBV7-9 | - | 18 | CASSLAFKQAVGQETQYF
TRBV27 | - | 13 | CASRSQGNTEAFF
TRBV19 | - | 13 | CASYAGYGQPQHF
TRBV27 | - | 17 | CASSPAGTGGGVREQYF
TRBV30 | - | 16 | CAWSAFGLLLNQPQHF
TRBV5-4 | - | 14 | CASSFGTGSYEQYF
TRBV3-1/TRBV3-2 | - | 15 | CASSQDNSGAYEQYF
TRBV6-6 | many | 15 | CASSWGPEDNSPLHF
TRBV3-1/TRBV3-2 | once | 14 | CASSQEGPAGPLHF
TRBV14 | - | 17 | CASSQGPGLAVINEQFF
TRBV7-6 | - | 21 | CASSLVIWGQGRGYSNQPQHF
TRBV12-5 | - | 15 | CASGSTGQGGQPQHF
TRBV19 | - | 16 | CASSREIRQANQPQHF
TRBV28 | once | 14 | CASVTRGSGNTIYF
TRBV19 | - | 14 | CASSMGRDTGELFF
TRBV10-3 | - | 15 | CAISEMGQIQETQYF
TRBV12-3/TRBV12-4 | few | 13 | CASSNRVNYGYTF
TRBV18 | - | 14 | CASSPLGTTDTQYF
TRBV4-1 | - | 12 | CASSQGGRPQHF
TRBV7-7 | - | 13 | CASSLDEEQPQHF
TRBV19 | - | 13 | CASSITGDNEQFF
TRBV15 | - | 16 | CATSSPWTGGHGELFF
TRBV18 | - | 13 | CASSPAGADTQYF
TRBV18 | - | 13 | CASSPPGSPGYTF
TRBV9 | few | 17 | CASSVVQTSSYNSPLHF
TRBV19 | - | 12 | CASIQGNYGYTF
TRBV5-4 | few | 14 | CASRRAGGPYEQYF
TRBV13 | - | 13 | CASNPRGFDEQYF
TRBV5-1 | - | 13 | CASSVSTNQPQHF
TRBV11-3 | - | 14 | CASSSGQGGETQYF
TRBV29-1 | - | 14 | CSVQGSNIEAEQYF
TRBV7-2 | - | 15 | CASSLVAGGITEAFF
TRBV2 | - | 14 | CASIPSGLQETQYF
TRBV10-3 | - | 13 | CAISDGEDEKLFF
TRBV5-1 | - | 15 | CASSLSPGGLSPLHF
TRBV15 | few | 16 | CATSSLSAGFRSPLHF
TRBV5-4 | - | 16 | CASSTRTGGRSGELFF
TRBV18 | - | 16 | CASSSTRQGKGVQAFF
TRBV6-1 | - | 15 | CASSDYAGPNTEAFF
TRBV4-2 | - | 16 | CASSQGQVPMNTEAFF
TRBV5-1 | once | 13 | CASGTGGTETQYF